Below, 25 T cell receptor beta chains from the same sample are listed, as sequenced in a study of T cells expressing NK-cell markers. With the 5' RACE reads reprocessed, TCRdb shows one record per CDR3 protein and no DNA. The sample table includes 400,000 to 500,000 distinct CDR3 sequences. Sequencing was performed on blood T cells: a sorted CD56 or NKG2C T cell subset, CD4+ or CD8+ T cells, or bulk PBMC T cells (not recorded which). The source is a woman between 18 and 70 years old in good health.

The genes are TRBV19 and TRBJ2-3. This CDR3 comprises 13 residues. Germline assignment: CDR1 LNHDA and CDR2 SQIVND (reference sequence). The CDR3 sequence: CASQVSSADTQYF.

V usage is TRBV7-9 and J usage is TRBJ1-2. CDR3 length equals 11 residues. Germline V lookup: CDR1 SEHNR, CDR2 FQNEAQ (reference sequence). The CDR3 loop is CASSPQSSYTF.

The chain couples TRBV20-1 to TRBJ2-2; lacking DNA, the TRBD1 call made by TCRdb goes unchecked. Germline assignment: CDR1 DFQATT and CDR2 SNEGSKA (reference sequence). The CDR3 sequence is 14 residues long. The CDR3 is CSASRGTGPGELFF.

The rearrangement links TRBV5-1 to TRBJ1-2. The CDR3 is 12 amino acids. Germline V gene sequence: CDR1 SGHRS, CDR2 YFSETQ. The CDR3 here is CASSFRNYGYTF.

The chain couples TRBV5-1 to TRBJ2-4; TCRdb indicates TRBD2, and absent DNA this call remains unverified. The CDR3 is 16 amino acids. From germline, CDR1 is SGHRS and CDR2 YFSETQ. CDR3 sequence reads: CASSFLAGGAKNIQYF.

This rearrangement joins TRBV25-1 to TRBJ2-1. There are 11 residues in the CDR3. CDR1 and CDR2 from the germline V gene are MGHDK and SYGVNS. The CDR3: CASSPHDEQFF.

The V gene is TRBV6-4, the J gene TRBJ2-4; TCRdb lists TRBD2, though no DNA is available to test this call. CDR3 size: 15 residues. Germline CDR1 MRHNA, CDR2 SNTAGT. The CDR3 protein is CASTHGASGQDIQYF.

This chain connects TRBV5-4 to TRBJ2-5; with no DNA, the TCRdb D assignment of TRBD1 cannot be verified. Germline lookup yields CDR1 SGHNT and CDR2 YYREEE (reference sequence). The CDR3 is 18 amino acids. This CDR3 is CASSLVRGGAGARETQYF.

The CDR3 region is CATRSSGTGNEKLFF. V usage is TRBV15 and J usage is TRBJ1-4; checking the TCRdb D call of TRBD1 is not possible without DNA. The CDR3 spans 15 residues. Germline V gene data show CDR1 as LNHNV and CDR2 as YYDKDF (reference sequence).

The rearrangement uses TRBV7-9 and TRBJ2-7; as DNA is missing, the TRBD2 call by TCRdb cannot be tested. The V gene's germline CDR1 is SEHNR and CDR2 FQNEAQ (reference sequence). This CDR3 spans 16 amino acids. The CDR3 reads CASSLVLAGGPYEQYF.

The V gene is TRBV20-1, the J gene TRBJ2-1. The CDR3 is 15 amino acids. Germline CDR1 DFQATT, CDR2 SNEGSKA (reference sequence). This CDR3 reads CSADHTGTTDNEQFF.

V gene TRBV4-2 combines with J gene TRBJ1-2; TCRdb lists TRBD1, though no DNA is available to test this call. The germline gives CDR1 LGHNA, CDR2 YNFKEQ. This CDR3 comprises 13 residues. CDR3 region: CASSPALDRGYTF.

This chain uses TRBV12-3 or TRBV12-4 with TRBJ1-5. This CDR3 contains 13 residues. The CDR3 loop is CASSLLLNQPQHF.

The chain carries TRBV20-1 and TRBJ2-2; the D gene TCRdb calls, TRBD1, cannot be checked with no DNA. The CDR3 is made up of 14 amino acids. Germline CDR1 reads DFQATT; CDR2 reads SNEGSKA (reference sequence). The CDR3 protein is CSAPDRAGTGELFF.

The V gene is TRBV5-1, the J gene TRBJ2-5; TCRdb lists TRBD1, though no DNA is available to test this call. This CDR3 spans 14 amino acids. Germline V gene lookup returns CDR1 SGHRS and CDR2 YFSETQ. The CDR3 sequence: CATSRRGEQETQYF.

CDR3 sequence: CASSKLDPRLTDTQYF. This sequence joins TRBV6-2 or TRBV6-3 and TRBJ2-3; without DNA, the TCRdb call of TRBD2 cannot be checked. The germline gives CDR1 MNHEY, CDR2 SVGEGT. This CDR3 has 16 amino acids.

V and J are TRBV12-3 or TRBV12-4 and TRBJ2-1; the TRBD1 assignment by TCRdb is unverifiable without DNA. CDR3 size: 19 residues. The CDR3 loop reads CASSSPGQGALRANNEQFF.

The V call is TRBV28, the J call TRBJ2-7; TCRdb calls TRBD1, which cannot be checked without DNA. This CDR3 has 16 residues. The germline V gene encodes CDR1 MDHEN and CDR2 SYDVKM. The chain's CDR3 is CASSLPTGHSSYEQYF.

The chain has TRBV15 and TRBJ2-7; with no DNA, the TCRdb D assignment of TRBD1 cannot be verified. Per germline, CDR1 LNHNV and CDR2 YYDKDF (reference sequence). This CDR3 has 15 amino acids. CDR3 region: CATSRDRGTGDEQYF.

The rearrangement links TRBV20-1 to TRBJ2-3. The germline V gene has CDR1 DFQATT and CDR2 SNEGSKA (reference sequence). CDR3 length: 12 amino acids. CDR3 amino acids: CSASPNTDTQYF.

The chain recombines TRBV18 with TRBJ2-3. There are 18 residues in the CDR3. Per the germline V gene, CDR1 is KGHSH and CDR2 is LQKENI. The CDR3: CASSRNQLSTDSTDTQYF.

The CDR3 sequence is CASSPAAGSSYEQYF. This chain connects TRBV7-2 to TRBJ2-7; TCRdb's D call of TRBD2 is untestable without DNA. CDR1 is SGHTA, CDR2 FQGNSA, per germline. The CDR3 has 15 residues.

The rearrangement joins TRBV12-3 or TRBV12-4 to TRBJ2-1; TCRdb designates TRBD2, a call that cannot be tested without DNA. This CDR3 is built from 19 residues. CDR3 sequence: CASSSTGLAGGPLGNEQFF.

The chain has TRBV20-1 and TRBJ2-4; without DNA, the TCRdb call of TRBD1 cannot be checked. The CDR3 loop spans 14 amino acids. The germline V gene has CDR1 DFQATT and CDR2 SNEGSKA (reference sequence). The CDR3 here is CSASRGAAKNIQYF.

This chain uses TRBV20-1 with TRBJ2-7; TCRdb gives TRBD2 as the D gene, but with no DNA this cannot be confirmed. The CDR3 has 14 residues. The germline CDR1 and CDR2 sequences are DFQATT and SNEGSKA (reference sequence). This CDR3 is CSARGGTATYEQYF.